The TCR beta chain described here comes from a study of regulatory T cells in long-lasting Graves disease. Many counts were recorded for this clonotype. To make TCR beta libraries, researchers used iRepertoire HTBI primers and Arm-PCR of CDR3 regions. Each CDR3 protein is one row after TCRdb ran MiXCR on the multiplex PCR reads. Here the sample spans roughly 400,000 distinct CDR3 sequences, roughly a fifth being singletons. Per the germline V gene, CDR1 is SNHLY and CDR2 is FYNNEI. The V gene lost 10 bases and the J gene lost 0 bases, with 19 bases spanning the gap. This CDR3 has 16 residues. Time point reported: persistent/refractory GD, antithyroid drugs over 5 years with positive TRAb. Preparation of the TCR library used RNA extracted from PBMCs.

The material was peripheral blood mononuclear cells (PBMCs), obtained when the disease was refractory, from a patient treated with antithyroid drugs. V gene TRBV2 combines with J gene TRBJ1-5; no firm D call. This sequence was found in a female donor with Graves disease. CDR3 residues: CAISTEVTLSNQPQHF. In DNA, the CDR3 is TGTGCCATCTCGACGGAAGTTACCCTTAGCAATCAGCCCCAGCATTTT. The full variable domain, with the rest looked up from reference TRBV2 and TRBJ1-5, is EPEVTQTPSHQVTQMGQEVILRCVPISNHLYFYWYRQILGQKVEFLVSFYNNEISEKSEIFDDQFSVERPDGSNFTLKIRSTKLEDSAMYFCAISTEVTLSNQPQHFGDGTRLSIL.